This T cell receptor beta chain was captured by sequencing in a study of T cells in Graves' hyperthyroidism and ophthalmopathy. Study-wide points: With a median lead of approximately 6.4 months before onset, the model predicted ophthalmopathy. A model using 13 V-J features told ophthalmopathy apart from stable hyperthyroidism.

Graves' hyperthyroidism without ophthalmopathy progression within 18 months was termed stable. The diagnostic basis comprised clinical symptoms, serum thyroxine and TRAb, thyroid ultrasound and orbital computed tomography. Germline V gives CDR1 LNHDA, CDR2 SQIVND (reference sequence). V was clipped by 3 bases and J by 6 bases, with 19 bases between them. CDR3 length: 16 residues. Regions amplified from RNA transcripts were the TCR beta CDR3 regions. Using the HTBI primer set, a first-round RT-PCR was run on the TCR CDR3. TCRdb recomputed calls from the multiplex PCR reads with MiXCR, one row per CDR3 protein. The data contain about 480,000 distinct CDR3 sequences, approximately 15% of them singletons. The table lists this clonotype with many counts. Its antigen is undetermined.

This clonotype originated in a young woman with Graves' hyperthyroidism. The chain links TRBV19 to TRBJ2-3, with D possibly TRBD1 on 6 matching bases. The sequenced sample consisted of blood. In DNA, the CDR3 is TGTGCCAGTAGTATGAGTTCACAGGGTAGGGCGGATACGCAGTATTTT. Its translation is CASSMSSQGRADTQYF.